This T cell receptor beta chain comes out of a study of cytomegalovirus exposure and HLA in healthy donors. Overall study results and limits: The study listed approximately 160 cytomegalovirus-associated TCR beta chains. Follow-up analysis found HLA locus-dependent TCR association rates, highest for DRB1 and lowest for HLA-C. Some V segments, TRBV6-2 and TRBV6-3 among them, were indistinguishable and were therefore excluded.

This clone has more than one count but fewer than ten. What it binds is unknown. The primer mix had 60 Vbeta and 13 Jbeta primers. Assay: immunoSEQ multiplex PCR; the TCRdb copy retains only in-frame clones and omits some. The table records some 150,000 clones, approximately 80% of them present only once. V lost 6 bases and J lost 8, with 9 bases in between. The CDR3 spans 11 residues. Germline V gene data show CDR1 as LNHDA and CDR2 as SQIVND (reference sequence). All the people who gave samples were healthy bone marrow donors. The chain carries TRBV19 and TRBJ2-3; D is possibly TRBD2 (6 bases). The receptor's source is a man younger than 35 in good health and CMV-seropositive. Sequencing was performed on PBMCs. CDR3 region: CASRGEATQYF. The CDR3 DNA reads TGTGCCAGTAGGGGGGAGGCTACGCAGTATTTT.